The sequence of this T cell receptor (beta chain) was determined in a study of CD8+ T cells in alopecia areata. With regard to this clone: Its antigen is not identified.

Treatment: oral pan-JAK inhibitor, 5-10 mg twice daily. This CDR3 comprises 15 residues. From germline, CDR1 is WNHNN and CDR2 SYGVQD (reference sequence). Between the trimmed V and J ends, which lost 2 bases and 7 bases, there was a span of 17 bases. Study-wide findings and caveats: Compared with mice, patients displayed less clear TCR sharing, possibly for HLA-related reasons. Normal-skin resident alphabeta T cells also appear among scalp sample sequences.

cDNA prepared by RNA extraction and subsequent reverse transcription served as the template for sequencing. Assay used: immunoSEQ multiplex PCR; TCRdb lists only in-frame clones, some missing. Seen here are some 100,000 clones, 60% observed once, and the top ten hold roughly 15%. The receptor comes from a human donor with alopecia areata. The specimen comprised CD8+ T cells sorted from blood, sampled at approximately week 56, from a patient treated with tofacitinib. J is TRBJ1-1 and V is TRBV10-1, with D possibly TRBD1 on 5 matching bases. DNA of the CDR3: TGCGCCAGCAGTGAGGCACCGGACGGGGCGATTGAAGCTTTCTTT. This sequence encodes CASSEAPDGAIEAFF.